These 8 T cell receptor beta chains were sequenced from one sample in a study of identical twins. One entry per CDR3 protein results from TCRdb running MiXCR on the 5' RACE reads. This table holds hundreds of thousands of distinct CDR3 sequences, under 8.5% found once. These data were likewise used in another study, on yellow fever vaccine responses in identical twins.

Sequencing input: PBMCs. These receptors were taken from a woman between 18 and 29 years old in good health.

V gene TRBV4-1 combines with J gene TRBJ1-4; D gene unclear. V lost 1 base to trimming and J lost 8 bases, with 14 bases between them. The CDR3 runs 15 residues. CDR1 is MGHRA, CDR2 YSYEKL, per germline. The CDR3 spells CASSQVLPPGEKLFF. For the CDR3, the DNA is TGCGCCAGCAGCCAAGTTCTTCCGCCTGGCGAAAAACTGTTTTTT.

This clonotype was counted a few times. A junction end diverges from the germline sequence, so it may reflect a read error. CDR3 bases: TGTGCCAACAGCGTCTCCGGGACAGGGTCGAACAACTATGGCTACACCTTC. This codes for CANSVSGTGSNNYGYTF. J is TRBJ1-2 and V is TRBV5-6; 9 bases are shared with TRBD1. CDR3 length equals 17 residues. Germline V gene data show CDR1 as SGHDT and CDR2 as YYEEEE.

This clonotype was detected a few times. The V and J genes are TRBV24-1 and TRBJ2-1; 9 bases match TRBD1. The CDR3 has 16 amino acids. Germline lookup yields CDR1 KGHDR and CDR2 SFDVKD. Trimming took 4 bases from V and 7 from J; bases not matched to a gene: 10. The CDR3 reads CATSDGPGTGMNEQFF. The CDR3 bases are TGTGCCACCAGTGACGGCCCCGGGACAGGGATGAATGAGCAGTTCTTC.

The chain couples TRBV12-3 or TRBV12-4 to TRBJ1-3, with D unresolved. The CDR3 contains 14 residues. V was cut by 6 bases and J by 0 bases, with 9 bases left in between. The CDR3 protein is CASSRTHSGNTIYF. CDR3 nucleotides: TGTGCCAGCAGCCGAACCCACTCTGGAAACACCATATATTTT.

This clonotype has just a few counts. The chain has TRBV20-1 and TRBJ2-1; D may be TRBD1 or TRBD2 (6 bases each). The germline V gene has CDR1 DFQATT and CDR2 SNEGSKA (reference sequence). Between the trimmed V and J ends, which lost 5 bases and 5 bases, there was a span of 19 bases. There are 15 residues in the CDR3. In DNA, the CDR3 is TGCAGTGCTGCCCGAGGGGGGCCCCTTAACAATGAGCAGTTCTTC. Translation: CSAARGGPLNNEQFF.

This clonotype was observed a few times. CDR3 sequence reads: CSAREAGGGTVGEQFF. The CDR3, as DNA: TGCAGTGCTAGAGAAGCGGGCGGGGGCACGGTGGGGGAGCAGTTCTTC. This rearrangement joins TRBV20-1 to TRBJ2-1; TRBD2 might be the D (7 bases). V lost 0 bases, J lost 10 bases, and 22 bases lay in between. The CDR3 contains 16 residues. From germline, CDR1 is DFQATT and CDR2 SNEGSKA (reference sequence).

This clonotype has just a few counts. CDR3 sequence reads: CASSLKFGTDEAFF. CDR3 DNA: TGCGCCAGCAGCTTGAAATTCGGGACAGATGAAGCTTTCTTT. The J gene is TRBJ1-1, the V gene TRBV5-1; 7 bases line up with TRBD1. CDR1 and CDR2 (germline): SGHRS, YFSETQ. V lost 1 base to trimming and J lost 7 bases; unmatched junction nucleotides: 7. CDR3 size: 14 residues.

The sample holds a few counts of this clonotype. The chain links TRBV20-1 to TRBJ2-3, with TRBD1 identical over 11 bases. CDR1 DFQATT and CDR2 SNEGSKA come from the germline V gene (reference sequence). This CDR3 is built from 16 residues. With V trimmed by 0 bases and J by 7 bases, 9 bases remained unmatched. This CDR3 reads CSAREPGTGGENTQYF. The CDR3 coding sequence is TGCAGTGCTAGAGAGCCCGGGACAGGGGGGGAGAATACGCAGTATTTT.